One and the same sample provided the 31 T cell receptor beta chains below, sequenced in a study of long-term antiretroviral therapy in people with HIV. They ran version v3.0 of the immunoSEQ assay at survey level. TCRdb's table, derived via immunoSEQ multiplex PCR, lists solely in-frame clones and lacks some. Here the sample spans tens of thousands of clones, approximately 82% being singletons. Sample: unsorted PBMCs, taken 2.4 to 2.5 years after starting antiretroviral therapy. The receptors were gathered from a man in his forties or fifties with HIV.

This chain uses TRBV19 with TRBJ1-2; D possibly corresponds to TRBD1 (5 bases). The germline V and J ends were trimmed by 3 bases and 7 bases, with 9 bases remaining between them. Germline V gene data show CDR1 as LNHDA and CDR2 as SQIVND (reference sequence). This CDR3 contains 12 residues. CDR3 in amino acids: CASSIGAAGYTF. The CDR3 DNA sequence: TGTGCCAGTAGTATCGGGGCCGCTGGCTACACCTTC.

V gene TRBV5-6 combines with J gene TRBJ2-7, with D maybe TRBD2 (5 bases). Germline-derived CDR1 and CDR2 are SGHDT and YYEEEE. The CDR3 is 15 amino acids. V shed 0 bases and J shed 2 bases, with 12 bases lying between them. CDR3 DNA sequence: TGTGCCAGCAGCTTGGGAGGGTACACGACCTACGAGCAGTACTTC. Translation: CASSLGGYTTYEQYF.

The chain uses TRBV2 and TRBJ2-7; perhaps TRBD2 as D (6 bases). The CDR3 is 13 residues long. Trimming pared 6 bases from V and 2 bases from J, leaving 11 bases between. In germline, CDR1 is SNHLY, CDR2 FYNNEI. The CDR3 DNA reads TGTGCCAGCAGCGGGGAGCGGGCCTACGAGCAGTACTTC. It yields the protein CASSGERAYEQYF.

The V call is TRBV15, the J call TRBJ2-5; D is uncertain. V dropped 0 bases and J dropped 6 bases, with 8 bases sitting between them. Germline CDR1 LNHNV, CDR2 YYDKDF (reference sequence). This CDR3 spans 13 amino acids. CDR3 DNA sequence: TGTGCCACCAGCAGAGAACAATTGAAGACCCAGTACTTC. Protein sequence: CATSREQLKTQYF.

The chain employs TRBV9 and TRBJ2-5; 7 nucleotides line up with TRBD2. Germline CDR1 and CDR2: SGDLS and YYNGEE. Trimming took 2 bases from V and 2 from J; bases not matched to a gene: 9. There are 16 residues in the CDR3. The CDR3 region is CASSVGPLAAQETQYF. The CDR3 DNA is TGTGCCAGCAGCGTCGGCCCTCTAGCGGCACAAGAGACCCAGTACTTC.

The rearrangement links TRBV6-6 to TRBJ2-2, with D possibly matching TRBD2 (5 bases). Germline CDR1 MNHNY, CDR2 SVGAGI (reference sequence). Trimming took 8 bases from V and 6 from J, leaving 16 bases between them. The CDR3 is made up of 14 amino acids. In DNA, the CDR3 is TGTGCCAGCGGCAACAGCGGACGGGCCGGGGAGCTGTTTTTT. Translated: CASGNSGRAGELFF.

The V and J genes are TRBV7-2 and TRBJ2-2; possibly TRBD1 for D (6 bases). The CDR3 is made up of 16 amino acids. V lost 1 base and J lost 6, with 15 bases in between. CDR1 is SGHTA, CDR2 FQGNSA, per germline. The CDR3 is CASSLVILQGSGELFF. The DNA for the CDR3 is TGTGCCAGCAGCTTAGTGATCCTGCAGGGGTCCGGGGAGCTGTTTTTT.

This clone turned up a few times. This chain connects TRBV6-5 to TRBJ1-1; D may be TRBD1 (6 bases). CDR3 size: 16 residues. The V end was cut by 2 bases, the J end by 1 base, with 14 bases between. Germline V lookup: CDR1 MNHEY, CDR2 SVGAGI. DNA for the CDR3: TGTGCCAGCAGTTACCTTCGGGGGGGCGGGAACACTGAAGCTTTCTTT. Residues: CASSYLRGGGNTEAFF.

In DNA form, the CDR3 reads TGTGCCAGCACCCCGGGCTTCCGCAAGGGTGAGCAGTTCTTC. Its translation is CASTPGFRKGEQFF. The chain uses TRBV11-2 and TRBJ2-1; D is unclear. Trimming shortened V by 7 bases and J by 9 bases, and 19 bases separated the two germline ends. The CDR3 has 14 residues. Germline CDR1 SGHAT, CDR2 FQNNGV.

The rearrangement links TRBV27 to TRBJ1-1; maybe TRBD1 (5 bases). Germline V gene sequence: CDR1 MNHEY, CDR2 SMNVEV (reference sequence). The CDR3 contains 12 residues. Trimming left V 3 bases short and J 7 bases short, with 9 bases between. CDR3 sequence reads: CASSLRTGEAFF. CDR3 DNA: TGTGCCAGCAGTTTGCGAACAGGTGAAGCTTTCTTT.

There are a few counts of this clone. This rearrangement joins TRBV19 to TRBJ2-7, with D possibly being TRBD1 or TRBD2 (5 bases each). Trimming shortened V by 6 bases and J by 2 bases, and 11 bases separated the two germline ends. CDR3 size: 13 residues. Germline V gene data show CDR1 as LNHDA and CDR2 as SQIVND (reference sequence). The CDR3 region is CASSRDGTYEQYF. CDR3 bases: TGTGCCAGTAGCCGGGACGGGACCTACGAGCAGTACTTC.

The chain employs TRBV7-9 and TRBJ2-2; D uncertain. Trimming left V 2 bases short and J 5 bases short, with 3 bases between. This CDR3 has 12 residues. Germline V CDR1 and CDR2: SEHNR, FQNEAQ (reference sequence). Here the CDR3 DNA reads TGTGCCAGCAGCTTAAGTACCGGGGAGCTGTTTTTT. Its protein is CASSLSTGELFF.

This chain connects TRBV7-9 to TRBJ2-7; D unclear. Germline V CDR1 and CDR2: SEHNR, FQNEAQ (reference sequence). Trimming took off 6 bases at V and 5 bases at J, with 26 bases between the two ends. CDR3 length: 17 amino acids. The CDR3 region has the DNA TGTGCCAGCAGTTCAGAATTATTGGGTGTAGGGTTCGACGAGCAGTACTTC. This encodes CASSSELLGVGFDEQYF.

J is TRBJ2-1 and V is TRBV28, with TRBD2 matching 10 bases. The CDR3 length is 16 residues. Per germline, CDR1 MDHEN and CDR2 SYDVKM. Trimming took 4 bases from V and 4 from J; bases not matched to a gene: 7. Written as DNA, the CDR3 is TGTGCCAGCAGTTCCCCCAGCGGGAGGGGGTACAATGAGCAGTTCTTC. Translation gives CASSSPSGRGYNEQFF.

The CDR3 nucleotides are TGTGCCAGTAGTATAGGAACAGGGGGAATGGAGACCCAGTACTTC. As protein: CASSIGTGGMETQYF. V is TRBV19 and J is TRBJ2-5; 8 bases map to TRBD1. Germline V gene lookup returns CDR1 LNHDA and CDR2 SQIVND (reference sequence). The CDR3 loop spans 15 amino acids. Losses at the gene ends were 1 base for V and 5 bases for J; bases not matched to a gene: 6.

The rearrangement links TRBV11-2 to TRBJ2-7, with 9 bases fitting TRBD2. From germline, CDR1 is SGHAT and CDR2 FQNNGV. This CDR3 comprises 17 residues. Trimming cost V 4 bases and J 0 bases; bases outside gene matches: 10. The CDR3 sequence is CASSSISGTSNSYEQYF. In nucleotides, the CDR3 is TGTGCCAGCAGCTCTATCTCCGGGACTAGCAACTCCTACGAGCAGTACTTC.

The chain combines TRBV19 with TRBJ2-3; 12 bases line up with TRBD2. Looked up from germline, CDR1 is LNHDA and CDR2 is SQIVND (reference sequence). V lost 5 bases to trimming and J lost 2 bases; unmatched junction nucleotides: 5. The CDR3 is 16 amino acids. CDR3 DNA: TGTGCCAGTAGTCCGGGACTAGCGGGTAACACAGATACGCAGTATTTT. This sequence encodes CASSPGLAGNTDTQYF.

This sequence joins TRBV11-2 and TRBJ2-2, with a weak D call TRBD1 (5 bases). V lost 6 bases to trimming and J lost 2 bases, with 7 bases between them. Germline CDR1 reads SGHAT; CDR2 reads FQNNGV. This CDR3 is built from 13 residues. The CDR3, as DNA: TGTGCCAGCAGTCAGGGAAACACCGGGGAGCTGTTTTTT. Residues: CASSQGNTGELFF.

The rearrangement links TRBV2 to TRBJ2-7, with D perhaps matching TRBD1 (6 bases). V lost 3 bases, J lost 3 bases, and 12 bases lay in between. The CDR3 totals 14 residues. The V gene's germline CDR1 is SNHLY and CDR2 FYNNEI. The CDR3 reads CASSDYRDHYEQYF. CDR3 DNA: TGTGCCAGCAGTGATTACAGGGATCACTACGAGCAGTACTTC.

The genes are TRBV18 and TRBJ1-6; TRBD1 might be the D (6 bases). The CDR3 consists of 15 residues. V lost 2 bases to trimming and J lost 7 bases, with 12 bases between them. Germline V gene lookup returns CDR1 KGHSH and CDR2 LQKENI. DNA of the CDR3: TGTGCCAGCTCACCAACTGGACAGCCCAATTCACCCCTCCACTTT. Protein product: CASSPTGQPNSPLHF.

V usage is TRBV13 and J usage is TRBJ2-7; 7 bases are a match to TRBD1. In germline, CDR1 is PRHDT, CDR2 FYEKMQ (reference sequence). The CDR3 contains 14 residues. V lost 4 bases and J lost 6; bases outside the gene matches: 9. CDR3 region: CASSSLGQVGEQYF. In DNA form, the CDR3 reads TGTGCCAGCAGCTCCCTCGGACAGGTCGGCGAGCAGTACTTC.

The gene calls are TRBV7-3 and TRBJ1-2; the D is unclear. This CDR3 region has 14 residues. The germline gives CDR1 SGHTA, CDR2 FQGTGA. The V gene lost 4 bases and the J gene lost 3 bases, with 12 bases spanning the gap. The CDR3, as DNA: TGTGCCAGCAGCTCACCGGGAGAAGACTATGGCTACACCTTC. Protein: CASSSPGEDYGYTF.

The chain combines TRBV6-6 with TRBJ2-1; 13 bases match TRBD2. Looked up from germline, CDR1 is MNHNY and CDR2 is SVGAGI (reference sequence). The J segment lost 4 bases and the V segment lost 6 bases, leaving 0 bases of the junction unmatched. This CDR3 is built from 14 residues. CDR3 protein: CASRTSGGYNEQFF. In DNA, the CDR3 is TGTGCCAGCAGGACTAGCGGGGGGTACAATGAGCAGTTCTTC.

The chain carries TRBV4-3 and TRBJ1-3, with 7 bases matching TRBD1. Germline assignment: CDR1 LGHNA and CDR2 YSLEER. The CDR3 runs to 14 residues. With V trimmed by 0 bases and J by 8 bases, 4 bases remained unmatched. The CDR3 DNA is TGCGCCAGCAGCCAAGATTACAGGGGAGACACCATATATTTT. This translates into CASSQDYRGDTIYF.

The V and J genes are TRBV19 and TRBJ2-7; TRBD1 aligns across 10 bases. This CDR3 is built from 14 residues. V lost 1 base and J lost 4; bases outside the gene matches: 1. Germline V gene lookup returns CDR1 LNHDA and CDR2 SQIVND (reference sequence). CDR3 protein: CASSIGQGAYEQYF. CDR3 DNA sequence: TGTGCCAGTAGTATAGGACAGGGGGCGTACGAGCAGTACTTC. Combining the CDR3 with reference TRBV19 and TRBJ2-7 gives the whole variable domain DGGITQSPKYLFRKEGQNVTLSCEQNLNHDAMYWYRQDPGQGLRLIYYSQIVNDFQKGDIAEGYSVSREKKESFPLTVTSAQKNPTAFYLCASSIGQGAYEQYFGPGTRLTVT.

The chain carries TRBV4-2 and TRBJ2-7, with TRBD1 matching 7 bases. Trimming took 6 bases from V and 2 from J; bases not matched to a gene: 7. CDR1 LGHNA and CDR2 YNFKEQ come from the germline V gene. The CDR3 length is 14 residues. Here the CDR3 DNA reads TGTGCCAGCAGTCCTAAGGGGGCCACCTACGAGCAGTACTTC. Protein sequence: CASSPKGATYEQYF.

The chain recombines TRBV7-3 with TRBJ2-7; 9 nucleotides align to TRBD2. The V gene's germline CDR1 is SGHTA and CDR2 FQGTGA. The CDR3 has 14 residues. J gave up 3 bases and V 6 bases, and 6 bases lay outside the gene matches. The CDR3 reads CASRSSSGDYEQYF. CDR3 bases: TGTGCCAGCAGATCCTCTAGCGGGGACTACGAGCAGTACTTC.

V gene TRBV5-1 combines with J gene TRBJ2-7, with a tentative D call TRBD2 (5 bases). CDR1 is SGHRS, CDR2 YFSETQ, per germline. V lost 0 bases and J 2 bases, leaving 9 bases between the germline ends. This CDR3 region has 14 residues. The CDR3 sequence: CASSLDRGTYEQYF. CDR3 nucleotides: TGCGCCAGCAGCTTGGATCGGGGAACCTACGAGCAGTACTTC.

The rearrangement joins TRBV7-9 to TRBJ1-4, with 8 bases matching TRBD1. Germline V gene data show CDR1 as SEHNR and CDR2 as FQNEAQ (reference sequence). V lost 2 bases, J lost 8 bases, and 13 bases stayed unmatched. The CDR3 consists of 17 residues. Written as DNA, the CDR3 is TGTGCCAGCAGCTTACAACGCGGGACAGGTGTCTTGGAAAAACTGTTTTTT. It is translated as CASSLQRGTGVLEKLFF.

This chain uses TRBV7-2 with TRBJ1-5; 8 bases are a match to TRBD1. Germline V gene sequence: CDR1 SGHTA, CDR2 FQGNSA. The junction had 0 bases not matched to a gene; V was cut back by 1 base and J by 4 bases. CDR3 length equals 14 residues. The CDR3 here is CASSLGTGNQPQHF. The CDR3 DNA reads TGTGCCAGCAGCTTAGGGACAGGGAATCAGCCCCAGCATTTT.

This sequence joins TRBV9 and TRBJ2-3, with TRBD1 matching 7 bases. V was pared by 4 bases and J by 2 bases, with 7 bases of the junction left unmatched. The CDR3 totals 15 residues. CDR1 is SGDLS, CDR2 YYNGEE, per germline. The CDR3 spells CASSNRDRYTDTQYF. The CDR3 DNA reads TGTGCCAGCAGCAACCGGGACAGATACACAGATACGCAGTATTTT.